Listed here is a single T cell receptor (beta chain). Its antigen remains unknown. This sample is drawn from a study of T cell responses to AZD1222 COVID-19 vaccine. Data came from immunoSEQ multiplex PCR; TCRdb stores just in-frame clones and leaves some out. The data hold approximately 76,000 clones, with about 89% observed a single time. The CDR3 is 19 amino acids. Unmatched junction bases numbered 18, after V lost 1 base and J lost 3 bases. Germline V CDR1 and CDR2: SGHTA, FQGNSA. Findings and limits, study-wide: Only a handful of AZD1222 recipients, more than five in all, had baseline seropositivity.

The rearrangement links TRBV7-2 to TRBJ2-7, with 7 bases that match TRBD2. The sequencing here drew on peripheral blood, taken on day 0 of MenACWY control vaccination. The source of this sequence is an adult in good health. The CDR3 here is CASSLGLSITSAAFYEQYF. The DNA of the CDR3 is TGTGCCAGCAGCTTAGGGCTATCAATCACTAGCGCCGCGTTCTACGAGCAGTACTTC.